This is a list of T cell receptor beta chains from one sample in a study of monozygotic twins with inflammatory bowel disease. With the 5' RACE reads reprocessed, TCRdb shows one record per CDR3 protein and no DNA. The sample data list 420,000 or so distinct CDR3 sequences. The sample consisted of blood. Every receptor here comes from a human donor with ulcerative colitis or Crohn's disease, or a healthy co-twin of an affected twin (not recorded which). Both conserved end residues are part of each CDR3.

j_gene,v_gene,CDR3aa
TRBJ2-5,TRBV7-2,CASSLRGHLNAETQYF
TRBJ2-2,TRBV5-1,CASSPGLAGDVANTGELFF
TRBJ1-4,TRBV5-1,CASSLLSGQGAPGGKLFF
TRBJ2-7,TRBV6-1,CASRNRLSSYEQYF
TRBJ1-3,TRBV12-3/TRBV12-4,CASSLTGSSGNTIYF
TRBJ2-7,TRBV4-1,CASSQELSYEQYF
TRBJ2-2,TRBV30,CACQRGGYTGELFF
TRBJ1-1,TRBV10-3,CAIRGQQNTEAFF
TRBJ2-1,TRBV7-9,CASSGGGSNNEQFF
TRBJ2-1,TRBV27,CASSTGLAGGYNEQFF
TRBJ2-3,TRBV15,CATSREGLAGRPGDTQYF
TRBJ1-1,TRBV5-5,CASSAQTANTEAFF
TRBJ1-2,TRBV7-9,CASSPTGDPTYGYTF
TRBJ1-1,TRBV5-1,CASSTQTGGYTEAFF
TRBJ2-7,TRBV7-6,CASSARRGGAFSYEQYF
TRBJ2-7,TRBV20-1,CSAHRGSEQYF
TRBJ1-6,TRBV4-2,CASSQSRTGSSPLHF
TRBJ2-7,TRBV28,CASSGSSYEQYF
TRBJ2-4,TRBV15,CATSRGVAGVAKNIQYF
TRBJ2-2,TRBV5-5,CASSLLGALNTGELFF
TRBJ1-1,TRBV27,CASSPSLDRGVNTEAFF
TRBJ2-5,TRBV10-3,CAIGISGSSETQYF
TRBJ2-3,TRBV5-1,CATRAGTSGSTDTQYF
TRBJ2-1,TRBV28,CASVSPYNEQFF
TRBJ2-7,TRBV7-2,CASSTTTGRSSYEQYF
TRBJ1-3,TRBV4-1,CASSQAFPGGTLQSPIYF
TRBJ1-2,TRBV20-1,CSAREGTGTGLGYTF
TRBJ2-2,TRBV9,CASSGPGASAGELFF
TRBJ1-6,TRBV5-1,CASSLDRSNSPLHF
TRBJ2-7,TRBV5-1,CASSLARTGFHEQYF
TRBJ2-7,TRBV28,CASSPLGLSGSYEQYF
TRBJ2-1,TRBV6-5,CASRVRGYNEQFF
TRBJ1-1,TRBV7-9,CASSLAGGSTEAFF
TRBJ1-2,TRBV12-3/TRBV12-4,CASSLRAAANYGYTF
TRBJ2-7,TRBV5-1,CASTRTGGTYEQYF
TRBJ1-2,TRBV20-1,CSARPGQTNYGYTF
TRBJ1-5,TRBV20-1,CSARDNLGQYNQPQHF
TRBJ2-6,TRBV18,CASSPGMGQGASGANVLTF
TRBJ1-6,TRBV11-2,CASSSWTGGFGFYNSPLHF
TRBJ2-7,TRBV5-4,CASSTLTGSSYEQYF
TRBJ2-1,TRBV28,CASSLPLAGVRGSSYNEQFF
TRBJ1-1,TRBV5-1,CASSPGQTNTEAFF